Following are 23 T cell receptor beta chains from one sample sequenced in a study of blood T cell repertoires in COVID-19. The assay was immunoSEQ multiplex PCR, and TCRdb's table has in-frame clones only and misses some. The sample has 45,000 to 65,000 clones, roughly four fifths seen once. Sequenced: peripheral blood. The receptors shown here come from an elderly woman with COVID-19, enrolled during active disease.

The rearrangement joins TRBV7-2 to TRBJ1-1; D is perhaps TRBD1 (6 bases). The V end lost 3 bases, the J end lost 5 bases, and 13 bases lay between the germline ends. The germline V gene has CDR1 SGHTA and CDR2 FQGNSA. The CDR3 consists of 14 residues. CDR3 sequence: CASSFPRGGTEAFF. The CDR3 nucleotides read TGTGCCAGCAGCTTTCCGAGGGGGGGGACTGAAGCTTTCTTT.

V is TRBV19 and J is TRBJ1-5; D remains ambiguous. The germline V gene has CDR1 LNHDA and CDR2 SQIVND (reference sequence). This CDR3 contains 17 residues. V dropped 2 bases and J dropped 0 bases, with 14 bases sitting between them. The CDR3 region has the DNA TGTGCCAGTAGTATAACCCCCCTGGCGGTTAGCAATCAGCCCCAGCATTTT. This gives the protein CASSITPLAVSNQPQHF.

The V gene is TRBV7-8, the J gene TRBJ1-6; D is ambiguous. Germline CDR1 and CDR2: SGHVS and FQNEAQ. This CDR3 has 12 amino acids. V dropped 5 bases and J dropped 10 bases, with 9 bases sitting between them. Written as DNA, the CDR3 is TGTGCCAGCAGCCCCGAGAAATCACCCCTCCACTTT. It specifies CASSPEKSPLHF.

The chain links TRBV5-5 to TRBJ1-1; D not certain. This CDR3 comprises 14 residues. V dropped 4 bases and J dropped 1 base, with 11 bases sitting between them. From germline, CDR1 is SGHKS and CDR2 YYEKEE (reference sequence). CDR3 residues: CASSSSFGNTEAFF. The CDR3 DNA follows: TGTGCCAGCAGCAGCTCCTTTGGGAACACTGAAGCTTTCTTT. Combining the CDR3 with reference TRBV5-5 and TRBJ1-1 gives the whole variable domain DAGVTQSPTHLIKTRGQQVTLRCSPISGHKSVSWYQQVLGQGPQFIFQYYEKEERGRGNFPDRFSARQFPNYSSELNVNALLLGDSALYLCASSSSFGNTEAFFGQGTRLTVV.

The chain recombines TRBV3-1 (or the pseudogene TRBV3-2) with TRBJ2-7, with TRBD2 as a possible D gene (5 bases). The V and J ends lost 4 bases and 3 bases respectively, with 10 bases between them. This CDR3 has 13 residues. Germline CDR1 LGHDT, CDR2 YNNKEL (reference sequence). CDR3 DNA: TGTGCCAGCAGCCGGACTGCCATCTACGAGCAGTACTTC. It is translated as CASSRTAIYEQYF.

The J gene is TRBJ2-1, the V gene TRBV7-3; 9 bases line up with TRBD2. This CDR3 contains 15 residues. The germline V gene has CDR1 SGHTA and CDR2 FQGTGA. Trimming at V came to 5 bases and at J to 9 bases, leaving 11 bases not matched to a gene. CDR3 nucleotides: TGTGCCAGCAGCCCGCGTGGTAGCGGGAGATTTGAGCAGTTCTTC. Translation: CASSPRGSGRFEQFF.

The sample holds one count of this clone. The V gene is TRBV24-1, the J gene TRBJ1-4; 10 nucleotides agree with TRBD1. Germline V gene sequence: CDR1 KGHDR, CDR2 SFDVKD. The CDR3 covers 17 residues. V was pared by 4 bases and J by 0 bases, with 4 bases of the junction left unmatched. The CDR3 loop is CATSDRGQGTTNEKLFF. The CDR3 nucleotides are TGTGCCACCAGTGACCGGGGACAGGGGACAACTAATGAAAAACTGTTTTTT.

The chain carries TRBV6-5 and TRBJ2-2; unclear D gene. CDR1 and CDR2 from the germline V gene are MNHEY and SVGAGI. The V end was cut by 4 bases, the J end by 3 bases, with 6 bases between. CDR3 length: 13 residues. The CDR3 coding sequence is TGTGCCAGCAGTTCCCGGGACACCGGGGAGCTGTTTTTT. This gives the protein CASSSRDTGELFF.

This clone was seen once. The chain is built from TRBV7-3 and TRBJ2-3; 8 bases are a match to TRBD1. The V and J ends lost 6 bases and 2 bases, in that order; junction bases with no gene match: 10. This CDR3 is built from 16 residues. Germline CDR1 is SGHTA and CDR2 is FQGTGA. The CDR3: CASSPSGQGYTDTQYF. The CDR3 DNA sequence: TGTGCCAGCAGTCCTTCTGGACAGGGATACACAGATACGCAGTATTTT.

V is TRBV27 and J is TRBJ2-7, with TRBD2 matching 9 bases. The CDR3 sequence is 15 residues long. Trimming removed 7 bases from V and 1 base from J; junction bases left unmatched: 8. The germline CDR1 and CDR2 sequences are MNHEY and SMNVEV (reference sequence). CDR3 sequence reads: CASKVGTSRSYEQYF. CDR3 bases: TGTGCCAGCAAAGTCGGGACTAGCCGTTCCTACGAGCAGTACTTC.

The chain joins TRBV16 to TRBJ2-2; D gene unclear. Trimming cost V 2 bases and J 6 bases, with 10 bases left between them. This CDR3 is 14 amino acids long. Germline V lookup: CDR1 KGHSY, CDR2 FQNENV. The CDR3 DNA is TGTGCCAGCAGCCAAGGAGTACTGTCCGGGGAGCTGTTTTTT. This codes for CASSQGVLSGELFF.

V is TRBV5-4 and J is TRBJ2-5; D unclear. The length of the CDR3 is 14 residues. Germline CDR1 reads SGHNT; CDR2 reads YYREEE (reference sequence). Trimming left V 3 bases short and J 4 bases short, with 13 bases between. Here the CDR3 reads CASSSPGHRETQYF. The CDR3 nucleotides are TGTGCCAGCAGCTCCCCGGGTCATCGAGAGACCCAGTACTTC.

The rearrangement joins TRBV7-9 to TRBJ2-1; D might be TRBD2 (5 bases). The ends were cut back, 5 bases at V and 15 bases at J, with 26 bases in the middle. This CDR3 has 15 residues. Germline CDR1 and CDR2: SEHNR and FQNEAQ (reference sequence). The CDR3 bases are TGTGCCAGCAGCCTAAGCGGAACAACCGAGGATATAGGGTTCTTC. Protein: CASSLSGTTEDIGFF.

This clone was seen just once. The chain employs TRBV7-9 and TRBJ2-7, with 9 bases matching TRBD2. V trimming: 1 base; J trimming: 8 bases; junction bases outside the gene matches: 6. The CDR3 is made up of 14 amino acids. CDR1 and CDR2 (germline): SEHNR, FQNEAQ (reference sequence). The CDR3 here is CASSLVAGDLKQYF. CDR3 in DNA: TGTGCCAGCAGCTTAGTAGCGGGGGATCTTAAGCAGTACTTC.

The CDR3 spells CASSLAGRGDTQYF. As DNA, the CDR3 is TGTGCCAGCAGTTTAGCGGGGCGGGGAGATACGCAGTATTTT. J is TRBJ2-3 and V is TRBV2, with TRBD2 matching over 8 bases. CDR1 SNHLY and CDR2 FYNNEI come from the germline V gene. This CDR3 region has 14 residues. V lost 5 bases and J lost 5; bases outside the gene matches: 6.

This clone has only a few counts. The V call is TRBV7-8, the J call TRBJ2-7; TRBD2 agrees at 10 bases. Germline values: CDR1 SGHVS, CDR2 FQNEAQ. The J segment lost 2 bases and the V segment lost 5 bases, leaving 6 bases of the junction unmatched. CDR3 length: 15 amino acids. Here the CDR3 reads CASSPSGGKAYEQYF. In DNA, the CDR3 is TGTGCCAGCAGCCCTAGCGGGGGCAAGGCCTACGAGCAGTACTTC.

This clone has a handful of counts. This chain joins TRBV5-1 and TRBJ1-1; D may be TRBD1 (6 bases). This CDR3 has 15 amino acids. Trimming left V 1 base short and J 1 base short, with 11 bases between. CDR1 is SGHRS, CDR2 YFSETQ, per germline. CDR3: CASSLLTGQNTEAFF. The DNA for the CDR3 is TGCGCCAGCAGCTTGTTAACAGGGCAGAACACTGAAGCTTTCTTT.

V gene TRBV18 combines with J gene TRBJ2-7; TRBD1 is a possible D gene (5 bases). The CDR3 loop spans 13 amino acids. Germline CDR1 is KGHSH and CDR2 is LQKENI. V was pared by 6 bases and J by 2 bases, with 11 bases between. The DNA for the CDR3 is TGTGCCAGCTCTTCGTTAGGGGCCTACGAGCAGTACTTC. As protein: CASSSLGAYEQYF. Full variable domain (remainder filled in from reference TRBV18 and TRBJ2-7): NAGVMQNPRHLVRRRGQEARLRCSPMKGHSHVYWYRQLPEEGLKFMVYLQKENIIDESGMPKERFSAEFPKEGPSILRIQQVVRGDSAAYFCASSSLGAYEQYFGPGTRLTVT.

The V call is TRBV5-1, the J call TRBJ1-1, with 9 bases lining up with TRBD1. With V trimmed by 4 bases and J by 0 bases, 7 bases remained unmatched. The CDR3 runs to 16 residues. Germline V lookup: CDR1 SGHRS, CDR2 YFSETQ. Written as DNA, the CDR3 is TGCGCCAGCAGCCACGGGACAGGGATTATGAACACTGAAGCTTTCTTT. This encodes CASSHGTGIMNTEAFF.

J is TRBJ1-2 and V is TRBV19, with D maybe TRBD1 (6 bases). The CDR3 contains 14 residues. Trimming shortened V by 7 bases and J by 2 bases, and 14 bases separated the two germline ends. CDR1 LNHDA and CDR2 SQIVND come from the germline V gene (reference sequence). The CDR3 DNA reads as TGTGCCAGTAACCAGGGGAAAACGAACTATGGCTACACCTTC. Translation gives CASNQGKTNYGYTF. Full variable domain (rest looked up from reference TRBV19 and TRBJ1-2): DGGITQSPKYLFRKEGQNVTLSCEQNLNHDAMYWYRQDPGQGLRLIYYSQIVNDFQKGDIAEGYSVSREKKESFPLTVTSAQKNPTAFYLCASNQGKTNYGYTFGSGTRLTVV.

This clone was detected only a few times. The rearrangement links TRBV28 to TRBJ1-6, with D possibly being TRBD1 (5 bases). Germline-derived CDR1 and CDR2 are MDHEN and SYDVKM. The length of the CDR3 is 16 residues. V was clipped by 6 bases and J by 4 bases, with 16 bases between them. CDR3 loop: CASSPGGPLYNSPLHF. CDR3 nucleotide sequence: TGTGCCAGCAGCCCCGGGGGACCACTATATAATTCACCCCTCCACTTT. Filled out from reference TRBV28 and TRBJ1-6, the complete variable domain reads DVKVTQSSRYLVKRTGEKVFLECVQDMDHENMFWYRQDPGLGLRLIYFSYDVKMKEKGDIPEGYSVSREKKERFSLILESASTNQTSMYLCASSPGGPLYNSPLHFGNGTRLTVT.

The rearrangement uses TRBV11-2 and TRBJ2-1, with 12 bases that match TRBD2. J gave up 7 bases and V 3 bases, and 16 bases lay outside the gene matches. The CDR3 length is 19 residues. Germline CDR1 is SGHAT and CDR2 is FQNNGV. CDR3 sequence reads: CASSFRQGRLAGEANEQFF. CDR3 bases: TGTGCCAGCAGCTTCCGACAGGGAAGACTAGCGGGAGAAGCGAATGAGCAGTTCTTC.

The chain is built from TRBV6-6 and TRBJ2-3; 9 nucleotides match TRBD2. There are 16 residues in the CDR3. Germline CDR1 reads MNHNY; CDR2 reads SVGAGI (reference sequence). The V and J ends lost 8 bases and 2 bases, in that order; junction bases with no gene match: 11. This CDR3 reads CASFPSAGGNTDTQYF. In nucleotides, the CDR3 is TGTGCCAGCTTCCCGTCAGCGGGAGGTAACACAGATACGCAGTATTTT.